The rows below give T cell receptor beta chains drawn from one sample of a study of T-cell memory formation after mild COVID-19. TCRdb reprocessed the 5' RACE reads via MiXCR and lists one record per CDR3 protein. The data show roughly 190,000 distinct CDR3 sequences, with 25% to 35% seen just once and 9.5% to 12% held by the top ten. The sequenced material came from PBMCs or a T cell subset sorted from them (not recorded which). The receptors shown here come from an adult woman who had mild COVID-19 (a few samples of this study predate the infection). Cell type and time point are not known. CDR3s include the opening cysteine and the closing phenylalanine or tryptophan.

v_call	j_call	cdr3_aa
TRBV24-1	TRBJ1-1	CATSRGAANTEAFF
TRBV7-3	TRBJ2-1	CASSLRGGAVKGDEQFF
TRBV20-1	TRBJ2-7	CSARTLGRGGSYEQYF
TRBV29-1	TRBJ2-7	CSVLRGSEQYF
TRBV24-1	TRBJ2-1	CATSEGRGNEQFF
TRBV7-2	TRBJ2-1	CASAFMASGYNEQFF
TRBV29-1	TRBJ2-1	CSVEKGVNEQFF
TRBV3-1	TRBJ1-2	CASSRPGTGYFGYTF
TRBV29-1	TRBJ2-2	CSVALASTGELFF
TRBV12-3/TRBV12-4	TRBJ1-1	CASSFSAGGTEAFF
TRBV5-1	TRBJ2-1	CASSSSGTNYNEQFF